This entry lists 20 T cell receptor beta chains sequenced from one sample in a study of cytomegalovirus exposure and HLA in healthy donors. Repertoires were generated with immunoSEQ multiplex PCR, while TCRdb's copy carries only in-frame clones and drops some. The sample has 150,000 to 250,000 clones; 75% to 85% are singletons. Material: PBMCs. All receptors come from a woman aged 30 to 39 in good health and CMV-seropositive.

This clone was found a few times. The chain has TRBV5-5 and TRBJ1-1, with D perhaps TRBD1 (5 bases). This CDR3 region has 12 residues. Per germline, CDR1 SGHKS and CDR2 YYEKEE (reference sequence). V was trimmed by 5 bases and J by 3 bases, leaving 8 bases between them. The CDR3 DNA is TGTGCCAGCAGGACAGACTACACTGAAGCTTTCTTT. Protein: CASRTDYTEAFF.

Worth noting for this clone: This specimen includes other DNA sequences encoding the same CDR3. The CDR3 sequence: CASSLGQGAYEQYF. Here the CDR3 DNA reads TGCGCCAGCAGCTTGGGACAGGGAGCCTACGAGCAGTACTTC. V usage is TRBV5-1 and J usage is TRBJ2-7; 7 nucleotides match TRBD1. V was clipped by 0 bases and J by 2 bases; unmatched bases: 2. Per germline, CDR1 SGHRS and CDR2 YFSETQ. This CDR3 has 14 residues. Complete variable domain (other parts from reference TRBV5-1 and TRBJ2-7): KAGVTQTPRYLIKTRGQQVTLSCSPISGHRSVSWYQQTPGQGLQFLFEYFSETQRNKGNFPGRFSGRQFSNSRSEMNVSTLELGDSALYLCASSLGQGAYEQYFGPGTRLTVT.

The chain is built from TRBV5-4 and TRBJ2-7, with TRBD1 matching 8 bases. The CDR3 sequence is 15 residues long. Trimming removed 4 bases from V and 2 bases from J; junction bases left unmatched: 8. Germline V lookup: CDR1 SGHNT, CDR2 YYREEE (reference sequence). CDR3 bases: TGTGCCAGCAGCCTCCAACCAGGGGGCACCTACGAGCAGTACTTC. Translating it yields CASSLQPGGTYEQYF.

The chain employs TRBV19 and TRBJ2-5; tentatively, D is TRBD2 (5 bases). The CDR3 is made up of 14 amino acids. With 4 bases removed from V and 0 bases from J, the gap between germline ends came to 9 bases. Per the germline V gene, CDR1 is LNHDA and CDR2 is SQIVND (reference sequence). In DNA, the CDR3 is TGTGCCAGTAGTAGGATAGCGTACCAAGAGACCCAGTACTTC. Its protein product is CASSRIAYQETQYF.

The chain links TRBV30 to TRBJ2-5; D unresolved. Germline-derived CDR1 and CDR2 are GTSNPN and SVGIG (reference sequence). V lost 1 base to trimming and J lost 5 bases, with 5 bases between them. This CDR3 is 11 amino acids long. The CDR3 sequence: CAWSGRETQYF. The CDR3 DNA follows: TGTGCCTGGAGTGGCCGGGAGACCCAGTACTTC.

V and J are TRBV27 and TRBJ2-2, with 10 bases matching TRBD1. V trimming: 6 bases; J trimming: 4 bases; junction bases outside the gene matches: 5. CDR1 is MNHEY, CDR2 SMNVEV, per germline (reference sequence). This CDR3 contains 15 residues. CDR3 amino acids: CASRDRGLVTGELFF. DNA of the CDR3: TGTGCCAGCAGAGACAGGGGGCTAGTCACCGGGGAGCTGTTTTTT.

The chain uses TRBV9 and TRBJ2-2; tentative D call: TRBD1 (5 bases). The CDR3 covers 13 residues. Germline-derived CDR1 and CDR2 are SGDLS and YYNGEE. Trimming took off 3 bases at V and 5 bases at J, with 8 bases between the two ends. The CDR3 here is CASSAQGTGELFF. The DNA of the CDR3 is TGTGCCAGCAGCGCGCAGGGAACCGGGGAGCTGTTTTTT.

The chain uses TRBV6-5 and TRBJ2-6; D is ambiguous. Germline lookup yields CDR1 MNHEY and CDR2 SVGAGI. Trimming took off 8 bases at V and 4 bases at J, with 12 bases between the two ends. The CDR3 is 14 amino acids. This chain's CDR3 is CASGLSLGANVLTF. The CDR3 nucleotides read TGTGCCAGCGGTCTGAGTCTGGGGGCCAACGTCCTGACTTTC.

This clone was counted a few times. The chain joins TRBV5-1 to TRBJ1-5; a weak D match, TRBD1 (6 bases). Trimming cost V 0 bases and J 7 bases, with 14 bases left between them. The CDR3 consists of 15 residues. Germline CDR1 and CDR2: SGHRS and YFSETQ. The CDR3 DNA reads as TGCGCCAGCAGCTTGGACGGGGGGCGCTGGCAGCCCCAGCATTTT. It is translated as CASSLDGGRWQPQHF. Supplemented by reference TRBV5-1 and TRBJ1-5, the full variable domain reads KAGVTQTPRYLIKTRGQQVTLSCSPISGHRSVSWYQQTPGQGLQFLFEYFSETQRNKGNFPGRFSGRQFSNSRSEMNVSTLELGDSALYLCASSLDGGRWQPQHFGDGTRLSIL.

The chain combines TRBV6-6 with TRBJ2-3; D gene uncertain. The CDR3 is 12 residues long. Trimming removed 3 bases at V and 4 bases at J, with 5 bases between. Germline V lookup: CDR1 MNHNY, CDR2 SVGAGI (reference sequence). The CDR3 DNA reads as TGTGCCAGCAGTTATCTCGCAGATACGCAGTATTTT. It is translated as CASSYLADTQYF.

This rearrangement joins TRBV28 to TRBJ2-1; tentatively, D is TRBD2 (6 bases). Deletions cut 11 bases from V and 7 bases from J, with 18 bases between. The CDR3 consists of 13 residues. Germline V gene data show CDR1 as MDHEN and CDR2 as SYDVKM. CDR3 sequence reads: CAVPGGGYNEQFF. The CDR3, as DNA: TGTGCCGTCCCGGGTGGGGGGTATAATGAGCAGTTCTTC.

The rearrangement links TRBV18 to TRBJ1-2; weak D call: TRBD1 (5 bases). Deletions cut 4 bases from V and 4 bases from J, with 19 bases between. The CDR3 has 16 residues. CDR1 is KGHSH and CDR2 is LQKENI in the germline V gene. The CDR3 DNA reads TGTGCCAGCTCACAAAATCCCGGGCGGGGGTCCTATGGCTACACCTTC. Its translation is CASSQNPGRGSYGYTF.

The chain has TRBV28 and TRBJ1-5; D is ambiguous. The V gene's germline CDR1 is MDHEN and CDR2 SYDVKM. The V end was cut by 6 bases, the J end by 7 bases, with 25 bases between. The CDR3 covers 17 residues. This chain's CDR3 is CASSPSSGRKLSQPQHF. CDR3 in DNA: TGTGCCAGCAGCCCTAGCTCGGGCAGGAAACTTTCCCAGCCCCAGCATTTT.

The chain has TRBV6-5 and TRBJ2-7; 7 positions agree with TRBD1. The CDR3 runs to 13 residues. The germline gives CDR1 MNHEY, CDR2 SVGAGI. Trimming took 6 bases from V and 5 from J; bases not matched to a gene: 7. Here the CDR3 DNA reads TGTGCCAGCAGACGCGACAGGGACCACGAGCAGTACTTC. This translates into CASRRDRDHEQYF.

In its sample, this clone ranks as medium-sized. The rearrangement uses TRBV18 and TRBJ2-1; a possible D gene is TRBD2 (6 bases). V lost 1 base to trimming and J lost 4 bases, with 17 bases between them. Per the germline V gene, CDR1 is KGHSH and CDR2 is LQKENI. CDR3 length: 17 residues. In DNA, the CDR3 is TGTGCCAGCTCACCACAAGTTGGGGCTAGCGCTTACAATGAGCAGTTCTTC. This gives the protein CASSPQVGASAYNEQFF.

This clone appeared a few times. The J gene is TRBJ2-2, the V gene TRBV5-1, with a possible D match to TRBD2 (5 bases). Germline V gene data show CDR1 as SGHRS and CDR2 as YFSETQ. The CDR3 is 16 amino acids. Trimming took off 0 bases at V and 4 bases at J, with 13 bases between the two ends. DNA of the CDR3: TGCGCCAGCAGCTTGGATGGCGGTAGCGTCACCGGGGAGCTGTTTTTT. This sequence encodes CASSLDGGSVTGELFF.

The V gene is TRBV4-2, the J gene TRBJ2-1; D might be TRBD1 (7 bases). Germline lookup yields CDR1 LGHNA and CDR2 YNFKEQ. CDR3 size: 17 residues. Between the trimmed V and J ends, which lost 1 base and 5 bases, there was a span of 18 bases. The CDR3 protein is CASSQVRGALTDNEQFF. The CDR3, as DNA: TGTGCCAGCAGCCAAGTCAGGGGGGCACTGACCGACAATGAGCAGTTCTTC.

The chain is built from TRBV5-1 and TRBJ2-7, with TRBD1 as a possible D gene (6 bases). Looked up from germline, CDR1 is SGHRS and CDR2 is YFSETQ. Trimming left V 0 bases short and J 5 bases short, with 18 bases between. This CDR3 has 16 residues. The CDR3 reads CASSLALATRDNEQYF. The DNA for the CDR3 is TGCGCCAGCAGCTTGGCCTTGGCGACCCGGGACAACGAGCAGTACTTC.

The chain uses TRBV6-9 and TRBJ2-7, with D hard to call. From germline, CDR1 is MNHGY and CDR2 SVAAGI. This CDR3 is built from 10 residues. V was trimmed by 7 bases and J by 6 bases, leaving 7 bases between them. CDR3 amino acids: CASTGSEQYF. The CDR3, as DNA: TGTGCCAGCACCGGTTCCGAGCAGTACTTC.

The J gene is TRBJ2-2, the V gene TRBV7-9, with unresolved D. The CDR3 has 15 amino acids. Trimming shortened V by 3 bases and J by 3 bases, and 11 bases separated the two germline ends. The V gene's germline CDR1 is SEHNR and CDR2 FQNEAQ (reference sequence). CDR3 sequence reads: CASSLGYWDTGELFF. The CDR3 region has the DNA TGTGCCAGCAGCTTGGGCTACTGGGACACCGGGGAGCTGTTTTTT.